The 12 T cell receptor beta chains below come from one sample, sequenced in a study of OX40 agonist ivuxolimab in advanced cancers. The data were produced by immunoSEQ multiplex PCR, yet TCRdb's version contains in-frame clones alone and is incomplete. Of about 70,000 clones in the sample, around 90% were seen once. The sequences come from CD4+ or CD8+ T cells sorted from blood, collected in a trial of the OX40 agonist ivuxolimab. The source is an adult with an advanced solid tumor such as melanoma, head and neck, liver or kidney cancer.

The chain combines TRBV7-8 with TRBJ1-4; perhaps TRBD1 as D (5 bases). Germline V gene sequence: CDR1 SGHVS, CDR2 FQNEAQ. Trimming removed 2 bases at V and 10 bases at J, with 17 bases between. The CDR3 runs 15 residues. The CDR3: CASSLSWGGMGKLFF. The CDR3 DNA reads as TGTGCCAGCAGCTTAAGTTGGGGGGGAATGGGAAAACTGTTTTTT. Full variable domain (outside the CDR3, taken from reference TRBV7-8 and TRBJ1-4): GAGVSQSPRYKVAKRGQDVALRCDPISGHVSLFWYQQALGQGPEFLTYFQNEAQLDKSGLPSDRFFAERPEGSVSTLKIQRTQQEDSAVYLCASSLSWGGMGKLFFGSGTQLSVL.

The chain joins TRBV9 to TRBJ2-3; D is ambiguous. The CDR3 has 14 residues. Trimming cost V 2 bases and J 6 bases, with 13 bases left between them. Germline loops: CDR1 SGDLS, CDR2 YYNGEE. The CDR3 protein is CASSVRPSKDTQYF. The CDR3, as DNA: TGTGCCAGCAGCGTGAGACCGAGCAAGGATACGCAGTATTTT.

The chain has TRBV6-5 and TRBJ1-1; D gene unclear. Germline values: CDR1 MNHEY, CDR2 SVGAGI. The V and J ends lost 3 bases and 1 base respectively, with 6 bases between them. The CDR3 contains 13 residues. The CDR3: CASSYLGNTEAFF. In DNA, the CDR3 is TGTGCCAGCAGTTATCTGGGGAACACTGAAGCTTTCTTT.

This chain uses TRBV27 with TRBJ1-1, with a tentative D call TRBD1 (5 bases). V was pared by 6 bases and J by 1 base, with 15 bases between. Germline V CDR1 and CDR2: MNHEY, SMNVEV (reference sequence). The length of the CDR3 is 15 residues. The CDR3 nucleotides are TGTGCCAGCAGGAGCCCCAGGGCCACGAACACTGAAGCTTTCTTT. It yields the protein CASRSPRATNTEAFF.

V is TRBV5-4 and J is TRBJ2-7; tentatively, D is TRBD1 or TRBD2 (6 bases each). V gave up 4 bases and J gave up 0 bases, with 11 bases separating them. There are 14 residues in the CDR3. Germline CDR1 SGHNT, CDR2 YYREEE (reference sequence). CDR3 nucleotides: TGTGCCAGCAGCGTACAGGGAGGCTCCTACGAGCAGTACTTC. It yields the protein CASSVQGGSYEQYF.

CDR3 sequence: CASSQAGTDTQYF. In nucleotides, the CDR3 is TGCGCCAGCAGCCAAGCGGGCACAGATACGCAGTATTTT. The chain combines TRBV4-1 with TRBJ2-3; D is undetermined. The CDR3 loop spans 13 amino acids. CDR1 is MGHRA and CDR2 is YSYEKL in the germline V gene. V was trimmed by 1 base and J by 1 base, leaving 3 bases between them.

This clone was recorded only once. The rearrangement uses TRBV28 and TRBJ2-5; 14 bases align to TRBD2. CDR1 is MDHEN and CDR2 is SYDVKM in the germline V gene. This CDR3 comprises 17 residues. J was trimmed by 5 bases and V by 6 bases; bases with no gene match: 11. Here the CDR3 DNA reads TGTGCCAGCAGCTCCAGGGGGGGACTAGCGGGAGATGAGACCCAGTACTTC. Its translation: CASSSRGGLAGDETQYF.

About this clone itself: Other nucleotide sequences in the sample specify the same CDR3. This chain links TRBV12-5 with TRBJ1-1; D remains ambiguous. There are 13 residues in the CDR3. Trimming removed 6 bases from V and 1 base from J, with 9 bases in between. CDR1 and CDR2 from the germline V gene are LGHNT and FRNRAP. The CDR3 here is CASGRTRNTEAFF. In nucleotides, the CDR3 is TGTGCTAGTGGCCGTACAAGGAACACTGAAGCTTTCTTT. Based on the CDR3 plus reference TRBV12-5 and TRBJ1-1, the full variable domain is DARVTQTPRHKVTEMGQEVTMRCQPILGHNTVFWYRQTMMQGLELLAYFRNRAPLDDSGMPKDRFSAEMPDATLATLKIQPSEPRDSAVYFCASGRTRNTEAFFGQGTRLTVV.

The chain carries TRBV10-3 and TRBJ1-2; a possible D gene is TRBD1 (5 bases). V lost 5 bases and J lost 8, with 15 bases in between. The CDR3 is 13 amino acids. From germline, CDR1 is ENHRY and CDR2 SYGVKD. CDR3 bases: TGTGCCATCAGTTCCGGGGCCGGAGGGGGCTACACCTTC. Protein product: CAISSGAGGGYTF.

This clone was seen only once. The chain recombines TRBV16 with TRBJ2-1; D remains ambiguous. The CDR3 is 13 residues long. With 2 bases removed from V and 4 bases from J, the gap between germline ends came to 6 bases. CDR1 is KGHSY, CDR2 FQNENV, per germline. Written as DNA, the CDR3 is TGTGCCAGCAGCCAAACCAGGTACAATGAGCAGTTCTTC. Translating it yields CASSQTRYNEQFF.

This clone was counted between two and nine times. The chain uses TRBV6-6 and TRBJ2-1; D call uncertain. There are 15 residues in the CDR3. V was pared by 6 bases and J by 4 bases, with 16 bases between. The germline V gene encodes CDR1 MNHNY and CDR2 SVGAGI (reference sequence). The DNA of the CDR3 is TGTGCCAGCAGGTACACCTCCTCCATTTACAATGAGCAGTTCTTC. It specifies CASRYTSSIYNEQFF.

This clone was counted only a few times. The chain combines TRBV19 with TRBJ2-3; no reliable D call. The CDR3 loop spans 11 amino acids. The germline CDR1 and CDR2 sequences are LNHDA and SQIVND (reference sequence). The ends were cut back, 8 bases at V and 4 bases at J, with 7 bases in the middle. CDR3 protein: CASSTADTQYF. The CDR3 DNA is TGTGCCAGTTCGACGGCAGATACGCAGTATTTT.